Presented here are 24 T cell receptor beta chains from one specimen sequenced in a study of control samples from healthy donors and cancer patients. Method: immunoSEQ multiplex PCR; TCRdb's copy keeps in-frame clones and lacks some. Of fewer than 200,000 clones listed, 96% are singletons. The sample consisted of blood. The source of these receptors is a woman aged 25 to 45 in good health.

This chain joins TRBV7-9 and TRBJ2-1, with a weak D call TRBD1 (6 bases). Deletions cut 8 bases from V and 0 bases from J, with 11 bases between. Germline values: CDR1 SEHNR, CDR2 FQNEAQ (reference sequence). The CDR3 totals 14 residues. CDR3: CASGGLFSYNEQFF. The CDR3 DNA sequence: TGTGCCAGCGGGGGCCTCTTCTCCTACAATGAGCAGTTCTTC.

The chain links TRBV6-5 to TRBJ1-1; weak D call: TRBD1 (5 bases). The V end lost 6 bases, the J end lost 3 bases, and 14 bases lay between the germline ends. CDR1 MNHEY and CDR2 SVGAGI come from the germline V gene. CDR3 length: 14 amino acids. The CDR3 coding sequence is TGTGCCAGCAGCTATCTGGGGCGGGACACTGAAGCTTTCTTT. As protein: CASSYLGRDTEAFF.

The chain employs TRBV7-6 and TRBJ2-1; D is unclear. V dropped 5 bases and J dropped 8 bases, with 22 bases sitting between them. The CDR3 extends over 16 amino acids. The germline gives CDR1 SGHVS, CDR2 FNYEAQ. The CDR3, as DNA: TGTGCCAGCAGCCTTAGTAAGAGCGAAAGAGTGGATGAGCAGTTCTTC. It yields the protein CASSLSKSERVDEQFF.

V and J are TRBV15 and TRBJ2-7; D might be TRBD1 (6 bases). CDR1 and CDR2 (germline): LNHNV, YYDKDF (reference sequence). This CDR3 spans 13 amino acids. The ends were cut back, 1 base at V and 3 bases at J, with 7 bases in the middle. CDR3 sequence reads: CATSRGDNYEQYF. The CDR3 region has the DNA TGTGCCACCAGCAGAGGGGACAACTACGAGCAGTACTTC.

The J gene is TRBJ1-2, the V gene TRBV29-1; possibly TRBD1 for D (5 bases). Trimming stripped 8 bases from V and 8 bases from J, with 18 bases between. CDR1 and CDR2 (germline): SQVTM, ANQGSEA. The CDR3 has 12 amino acids. As DNA, the CDR3 is TGCAGCTTCTCGGTAGGGGTCGAAGGCTACACCTTC. This encodes CSFSVGVEGYTF.

This chain joins TRBV9 and TRBJ2-7; possibly TRBD1 or TRBD2 for D (5 bases each). Germline V gene sequence: CDR1 SGDLS, CDR2 YYNGEE. The CDR3 covers 13 residues. V was shortened by 4 bases and J by 6 bases, with 14 bases between the two germline ends. The CDR3 DNA is TGTGCCAGCAGCCCCGGGACGGTCTCCGAGCAGTACTTC. Its translation is CASSPGTVSEQYF.

V and J are TRBV6-7 and TRBJ2-3; 8 bases align to TRBD2. TRBV6-7 is an ORF for which the function is uncertain. This CDR3 region has 18 residues. With V trimmed by 5 bases and J by 6 bases, 19 bases remained unmatched. CDR3 DNA: TGTGCCAGCAGTGACTTCGGACTAGCTCGGATATCCAGGGATACGCAGTATTTT. It specifies CASSDFGLARISRDTQYF.

J is TRBJ2-3 and V is TRBV9, with 12 bases matching TRBD2. CDR1 and CDR2 (germline): SGDLS, YYNGEE. V was pared by 3 bases and J by 3 bases, with 8 bases of the junction left unmatched. This CDR3 region has 17 residues. DNA for the CDR3: TGTGCCAGCAGCGCCCCCCTAGCGGGGGGGCGAACAGATACGCAGTATTTT. Its protein is CASSAPLAGGRTDTQYF.

The rearrangement joins TRBV2 to TRBJ1-3; D gene unclear. The CDR3 sequence is 15 residues long. Germline loops: CDR1 SNHLY, CDR2 FYNNEI. V was clipped by 2 bases and J by 0 bases, with 8 bases between them. CDR3 protein: CASSENLGSGNTIYF. CDR3 in DNA: TGTGCCAGCAGTGAAAATCTTGGCTCTGGAAACACCATATATTTT.

This rearrangement joins TRBV21-1 to TRBJ2-1; the table gives TRBD2 as D, unverified against the DNA. TRBV21-1 is assigned pseudogene status. This CDR3 has 19 residues. CDR3 in DNA: TGTGCCAGCAGCCTGGATCCCCTCCGACCCGGCGGGTGGGGGGGTGAGCAGTTCTTC. Its translation is CASSLDPLRPGGWGGEQFF.

The chain recombines TRBV5-1 with TRBJ1-2; TRBD1 agrees at 7 bases. The CDR3 is 15 residues long. Germline V lookup: CDR1 SGHRS, CDR2 YFSETQ. V lost 3 bases to trimming and J lost 3 bases; unmatched junction nucleotides: 8. For the CDR3, the DNA is TGCGCCAGCAGCTACTCGGGACAGCTCGACTATGGCTACACCTTC. It encodes CASSYSGQLDYGYTF. Variable domain in full (rest from reference TRBV5-1 and TRBJ1-2): KAGVTQTPRYLIKTRGQQVTLSCSPISGHRSVSWYQQTPGQGLQFLFEYFSETQRNKGNFPGRFSGRQFSNSRSEMNVSTLELGDSALYLCASSYSGQLDYGYTFGSGTRLTVV.

The chain employs TRBV28 and TRBJ2-7, with D tentatively TRBD2 (6 bases). From germline, CDR1 is MDHEN and CDR2 SYDVKM. Trimming removed 5 bases at V and 4 bases at J, with 18 bases between. The CDR3 contains 15 residues. The CDR3 region has the DNA TGTGCCAGCAGTACCCGGGAGCAGAGGAGGTACGAGCAGTACTTC. Protein product: CASSTREQRRYEQYF. Full variable domain (outside the CDR3, taken from reference TRBV28 and TRBJ2-7): DVKVTQSSRYLVKRTGEKVFLECVQDMDHENMFWYRQDPGLGLRLIYFSYDVKMKEKGDIPEGYSVSREKKERFSLILESASTNQTSMYLCASSTREQRRYEQYFGPGTRLTVT.

The chain recombines TRBV27 with TRBJ2-1, with a tentative D call TRBD1 (6 bases). CDR1 and CDR2 from the germline V gene are MNHEY and SMNVEV (reference sequence). Trimming cost V 3 bases and J 0 bases, with 15 bases left between them. This CDR3 has 17 amino acids. CDR3 in DNA: TGTGCCAGCAGTTTGACAGAGGCGGACAGCTCCTACAATGAGCAGTTCTTC. This translates into CASSLTEADSSYNEQFF.

V is TRBV18 and J is TRBJ1-5; D unresolved. Looked up from germline, CDR1 is KGHSH and CDR2 is LQKENI. Trimming removed 4 bases at V and 7 bases at J, with 11 bases between. There are 13 residues in the CDR3. DNA of the CDR3: TGTGCCAGCTCACAAGGGATTGAACAGCCCCAGCATTTT. It encodes CASSQGIEQPQHF.

This chain links TRBV2 with TRBJ2-7; tentative D call: TRBD1 (5 bases). The CDR3 is 13 amino acids. The V gene lost 6 bases and the J gene lost 2 bases, with 11 bases spanning the gap. CDR1 and CDR2 (germline): SNHLY, FYNNEI. The CDR3 sequence is CASRDDSAYEQYF. The CDR3 DNA follows: TGTGCCAGCAGGGACGACAGCGCCTACGAGCAGTACTTC.

The chain joins TRBV12-3 or TRBV12-4 to TRBJ2-1; 8 nucleotides line up with TRBD2. The V gene end was trimmed by 7 bases and the J gene end by 4 bases; junction bases not matched to a gene: 3. CDR3 length equals 13 residues. The chain's CDR3 is CASNRGGYNEQFF. The CDR3, as DNA: TGTGCCAGCAACCGGGGGGGTTACAATGAGCAGTTCTTC.

The genes are TRBV5-4 and TRBJ1-2; 8 bases line up with TRBD1. Germline V lookup: CDR1 SGHNT, CDR2 YYREEE (reference sequence). The CDR3 spans 14 residues. V lost 4 bases and J lost 8; bases outside the gene matches: 10. The CDR3 protein is CASSSRDRRLGYTF. The CDR3 region has the DNA TGTGCCAGCAGCAGTCGGGACAGGCGTCTAGGCTACACCTTC.

The chain joins TRBV12-3 or TRBV12-4 to TRBJ2-5; no clear D. Trimming took off 8 bases at V and 1 base at J, with 8 bases between the two ends. This CDR3 has 12 amino acids. CDR3 DNA: TGTGCCAGCCCCTCCCCCCAAGAGACCCAGTACTTC. Amino acids: CASPSPQETQYF.

The chain employs TRBV19 and TRBJ1-1; no definite D call. CDR1 and CDR2 (germline): LNHDA, SQIVND (reference sequence). CDR3 length equals 10 residues. Between the trimmed V and J ends, which lost 10 bases and 4 bases, there was a span of 7 bases. The CDR3 nucleotides read TGTGCCACGCAGAGCACTGAAGCTTTCTTT. It is translated as CATQSTEAFF.

The chain recombines TRBV25-1 with TRBJ1-4; D might be TRBD1 (5 bases). This CDR3 has 13 residues. Trimming took off 5 bases at V and 3 bases at J, with 7 bases between the two ends. Per germline, CDR1 MGHDK and CDR2 SYGVNS. The DNA of the CDR3 is TGTGCCAGCAGTTGGGGGGCTAATGAAAAACTGTTTTTT. Residues: CASSWGANEKLFF.

The CDR3 loop reads CASSPSGRNTEAFF. The CDR3 DNA follows: TGTGCCAGCAGCCCCTCGGGGAGGAACACTGAAGCTTTCTTT. The chain joins TRBV4-2 to TRBJ1-1; D is ambiguous. Trimming cost V 4 bases and J 1 base, with 10 bases left between them. CDR3 length: 14 amino acids. Germline values: CDR1 LGHNA, CDR2 YNFKEQ.

This clone showed up just once. V gene TRBV7-9 combines with J gene TRBJ1-4; the match to TRBD1 covers 7 bases. V lost 2 bases to trimming and J lost 7 bases; unmatched junction nucleotides: 10. The V gene's germline CDR1 is SEHNR and CDR2 FQNEAQ (reference sequence). The CDR3 runs 16 residues. This CDR3 is CASSLTPGQSSEKLFF. The CDR3 DNA is TGTGCCAGCAGCTTAACCCCGGGACAGTCAAGTGAAAAACTGTTTTTT. The variable domain in full, completed from reference TRBV7-9 and TRBJ1-4, reads DTGVSQNPRHKITKRGQNVTFRCDPISEHNRLYWYRQTLGQGPEFLTYFQNEAQLEKSRLLSDRFSAERPKGSFSTLEIQRTEQGDSAMYLCASSLTPGQSSEKLFFGSGTQLSVL.

The rearrangement uses TRBV28 and TRBJ1-5; D call uncertain. CDR1 is MDHEN and CDR2 is SYDVKM in the germline V gene. The ends were cut back, 9 bases at V and 1 base at J, with 10 bases in the middle. The CDR3 runs to 13 residues. CDR3 region: CASHLLSNQPQHF. Here the CDR3 DNA reads TGTGCCAGTCACCTCTTGAGCAATCAGCCCCAGCATTTT.

The CDR3 region has the DNA TGTGCCAGCAGCACCCGGACTAGCCGCGGGGAGCTGTTTTTT. This gives the protein CASSTRTSRGELFF. V is TRBV5-4 and J is TRBJ2-2, with 8 bases identical to TRBD2. Germline CDR1 and CDR2: SGHNT and YYREEE (reference sequence). The V segment lost 4 bases and the J segment 7 bases; nucleotides outside the gene matches: 6. CDR3 length equals 14 residues.